These 15 T cell receptor beta chains were sequenced from one sample in a study of shared T cell receptors in the human thymus. Produced via immunoSEQ multiplex PCR; TCRdb's table is partial and in-frame only. The table lists some 700,000 clones, around nine tenths of them singletons. In addition, the sample was reused for a study of human thymus T cells.

The sequenced material came from thymocytes. These receptors were collected from a boy under two years old with a congenital heart defect.

The chain joins TRBV27 to TRBJ1-4; no definite D call. V lost 4 bases, J lost 8 bases, and 20 bases lay in between. Germline V gene lookup returns CDR1 MNHEY and CDR2 SMNVEV (reference sequence). This CDR3 is 16 amino acids long. The CDR3 region is CASSWGNAGEIEKLFF. DNA for the CDR3: TGTGCCAGCAGTTGGGGAAATGCCGGGGAAATCGAAAAACTGTTTTTT.

The chain carries TRBV7-9 and TRBJ2-1; TRBD2 matches 11 bases. Unmatched junction bases numbered 12, after V lost 3 bases and J lost 8 bases. The germline V gene has CDR1 SEHNR and CDR2 FQNEAQ (reference sequence). This CDR3 region has 17 residues. DNA for the CDR3: TGTGCCAGCAGCTTGGTCCCGGGACTAGCGGTCCTCGATGAGCAGTTCTTC. Translation: CASSLVPGLAVLDEQFF.

V is TRBV29-1 and J is TRBJ2-7; 7 bases match TRBD1. The J segment lost 5 bases and the V segment lost 1 base, leaving 11 bases of the junction unmatched. Per the germline V gene, CDR1 is SQVTM and CDR2 is ANQGSEA. This CDR3 has 15 residues. The CDR3 reads CSVEVKQGNFHEQYF. The CDR3 coding sequence is TGCAGCGTTGAAGTAAAACAGGGGAATTTCCACGAGCAGTACTTC.

The V and J genes are TRBV28 and TRBJ1-1; the match to TRBD1 covers 7 bases. Per the germline V gene, CDR1 is MDHEN and CDR2 is SYDVKM. V shed 4 bases and J 4 bases; nucleotides not matched to a gene: 12. This CDR3 has 16 residues. CDR3 sequence (DNA): TGTGCCAGCAGTTCGGGACAGCTTCGAGGGGGCACTGAAGCTTTCTTT. Its translation is CASSSGQLRGGTEAFF.

The rearrangement uses TRBV4-2 and TRBJ1-6; a possible D gene is TRBD1 (5 bases). Germline V lookup: CDR1 LGHNA, CDR2 YNFKEQ. V was trimmed by 2 bases and J by 8 bases, leaving 22 bases between them. The CDR3 length is 18 residues. In nucleotides, the CDR3 is TGTGCCAGCAGCCAATCACAACTCCCGGACAAGAATCATTCACCCCTCCACTTT. It yields the protein CASSQSQLPDKNHSPLHF.

This chain joins TRBV2 and TRBJ2-3; a weak D match, TRBD2 (5 bases). This CDR3 is built from 15 residues. Trimming pared 11 bases from V and 2 bases from J, leaving 20 bases between. Germline CDR1 SNHLY, CDR2 FYNNEI. CDR3 DNA sequence: TGTGCCGCCCTGGGCTCTAGCTGGAACACAGATACGCAGTATTTT. It encodes CAALGSSWNTDTQYF.

This chain links TRBV15 with TRBJ1-5; a possible D gene is TRBD1 (5 bases). CDR1 and CDR2 (germline): LNHNV, YYDKDF (reference sequence). CDR3 length: 16 amino acids. Trimming cost V 0 bases and J 0 bases, with 9 bases left between them. DNA for the CDR3: TGTGCCACCAGCAGAGATTGGGGGGGTAGCAATCAGCCCCAGCATTTT. This gives the protein CATSRDWGGSNQPQHF.

The rearrangement links TRBV18 to TRBJ2-7; D is possibly TRBD1 (6 bases). The CDR3 has 14 amino acids. V dropped 4 bases and J dropped 2 bases, with 12 bases sitting between them. In germline, CDR1 is KGHSH, CDR2 LQKENI. The CDR3 DNA sequence: TGTGCCAGCTCACGTCAGGGGTCGCCCTACGAGCAGTACTTC. Its translation: CASSRQGSPYEQYF.

The count of this clone is one. The chain has TRBV4-3 and TRBJ2-1; no reliable D call. Germline V lookup: CDR1 LGHNA, CDR2 YSLEER. Trimming pared 0 bases from V and 3 bases from J, leaving 15 bases between. The CDR3 has 17 residues. CDR3 DNA: TGCGCCAGCAGCCAAGATGCCCCCTCGACTGACTACAATGAGCAGTTCTTC. It is translated as CASSQDAPSTDYNEQFF.

The chain is built from TRBV10-3 and TRBJ2-1; TRBD2 matches 9 bases. Germline-derived CDR1 and CDR2 are ENHRY and SYGVKD. CDR3 length: 15 residues. With 6 bases clipped from V and 6 bases from J, the junction kept 9 bases outside the gene matches. CDR3 in DNA: TGTGCCATCAGAACCGGGACTAGCCGACGCAATGAGCAGTTCTTC. It translates to CAIRTGTSRRNEQFF.

The chain is built from TRBV11-2 and TRBJ2-2, with a tentative D call TRBD1 (6 bases). Looked up from germline, CDR1 is SGHAT and CDR2 is FQNNGV. CDR3 length: 17 residues. The V gene lost 0 bases and the J gene lost 0 bases, with 11 bases spanning the gap. This CDR3 reads CASSLDRGTPNTGELFF. CDR3 DNA: TGTGCCAGCAGCTTAGATCGAGGGACACCGAACACCGGGGAGCTGTTTTTT.

Comments on this clone: This same CDR3 is encoded by further DNA sequences in the sample. This sequence joins TRBV7-3 and TRBJ2-3, with D unclear. CDR3 length: 13 residues. The germline V and J ends were trimmed by 5 bases and 1 base, with 7 bases remaining between them. Per germline, CDR1 SGHTA and CDR2 FQGTGA. The CDR3 sequence is CASSRSGTDTQYF. The CDR3 DNA sequence: TGTGCCAGCAGCCGATCGGGCACAGATACGCAGTATTTT.

J is TRBJ1-1 and V is TRBV25-1, with D maybe TRBD1 (6 bases). CDR3 length: 13 amino acids. Looked up from germline, CDR1 is MGHDK and CDR2 is SYGVNS. V gave up 6 bases and J gave up 4 bases, with 12 bases separating them. CDR3 bases: TGTGCCAGCAGCCCCCAGGGGATCACTGAAGCTTTCTTT. It codes for CASSPQGITEAFF.

This chain links TRBV18 with TRBJ2-5; TRBD2 agrees at 8 bases. CDR1 is KGHSH, CDR2 LQKENI, per germline. Losses at the gene ends were 6 bases for V and 5 bases for J; bases not matched to a gene: 17. The CDR3 runs 17 residues. The CDR3 loop is CASSGAPGLVFRETQYF. The CDR3 DNA is TGTGCCAGCTCCGGCGCTCCGGGACTAGTTTTCCGGGAGACCCAGTACTTC.

V usage is TRBV7-2 and J usage is TRBJ1-3; D gene uncertain. This CDR3 is 15 amino acids long. V lost 3 bases and J lost 1, with 10 bases in between. The germline V gene encodes CDR1 SGHTA and CDR2 FQGNSA. The CDR3 nucleotides are TGTGCCAGCAGCTTGGGCGGGGAGTCTGGAAACACCATATATTTT. Encoded protein: CASSLGGESGNTIYF.